The 27 T cell receptor beta chains below were found in one sample sequenced in a study of blood T cell repertoires in COVID-19. This table comes from immunoSEQ multiplex PCR, and its TCRdb copy is limited to in-frame clones, with some not included. Of approximately 300,000 clones in the sample, about 93% were seen once. Sequencing was performed on peripheral blood. These receptors were collected from a woman aged 25 to 45 with COVID-19, enrolled during active disease.

This chain connects TRBV5-5 to TRBJ2-7; TRBD1 agrees at 7 bases. The length of the CDR3 is 14 residues. CDR1 is SGHKS, CDR2 YYEKEE, per germline (reference sequence). The trim removed 5 bases at V and 1 base at J, leaving 6 bases unmatched. The CDR3 region has the DNA TGTGCCAGCAGTTTCCCGGGACAGTCCTACGAGCAGTACTTC. It translates to CASSFPGQSYEQYF.

The gene calls are TRBV2 and TRBJ2-2, with D tentatively TRBD2 (6 bases). V was shortened by 1 base and J by 7 bases, with 7 bases between the two germline ends. Germline CDR1 is SNHLY and CDR2 is FYNNEI. This CDR3 contains 13 residues. The CDR3 sequence is CASSEGEVGELFF. Written as DNA, the CDR3 is TGTGCCAGCAGTGAAGGGGAGGTCGGGGAGCTGTTTTTT.

This clone was seen more than once but under ten times. V usage is TRBV29-1 and J usage is TRBJ1-2; D is perhaps TRBD1 (5 bases). The CDR3 sequence is 14 residues long. Trimming took 2 bases from V and 2 from J, leaving 12 bases between them. Germline V gene data show CDR1 as SQVTM and CDR2 as ANQGSEA. The CDR3 region has the DNA TGCAGCGTTGAATGGGGGGGATCGAACTATGGCTACACCTTC. Its protein is CSVEWGGSNYGYTF.

This chain links TRBV19 with TRBJ2-5; 7 nucleotides match TRBD1. This CDR3 is 15 amino acids long. Germline V gene data show CDR1 as LNHDA and CDR2 as SQIVND (reference sequence). J lost 2 bases, V lost 1 base, and 4 bases had no gene match. The CDR3 DNA follows: TGTGCCAGTAGTATAGTCAGGGACAGACAAGAGACCCAGTACTTC. Its protein is CASSIVRDRQETQYF.

The V and J genes are TRBV5-6 and TRBJ2-5; D is possibly TRBD1 (5 bases). Germline loops: CDR1 SGHDT, CDR2 YYEEEE. Trimming shortened V by 4 bases and J by 4 bases, and 26 bases separated the two germline ends. CDR3 size: 18 residues. In DNA form, the CDR3 reads TGTGCCAGCAGCCTCACAGGTGGACCGATCCTTGGTGGAGAGACCCAGTACTTC. Translating gives CASSLTGGPILGGETQYF.

This chain uses TRBV3-1 (or the pseudogene TRBV3-2) with TRBJ1-6; D may be TRBD1 (6 bases). The CDR3 runs to 14 residues. In germline, CDR1 is LGHDT, CDR2 YNNKEL (reference sequence). The V end was cut by 5 bases, the J end by 9 bases, with 14 bases between. CDR3 protein: CASSDRSVGSPLHF. The CDR3 DNA follows: TGTGCCAGCAGCGACAGGTCGGTCGGTTCACCCCTCCACTTT.

The chain joins TRBV7-8 to TRBJ2-1; 7 bases are shared with TRBD1. The germline V gene encodes CDR1 SGHVS and CDR2 FQNEAQ. There are 15 residues in the CDR3. V gave up 5 bases and J gave up 0 bases; unmatched junction bases: 4. The DNA for the CDR3 is TGTGCCAGCAGCACGACAGGGATCTCCTACAATGAGCAGTTCTTC. This gives the protein CASSTTGISYNEQFF.

The V and J genes are TRBV6-1 and TRBJ1-5, with D perhaps TRBD1 (5 bases). The germline V gene has CDR1 MNHNS and CDR2 SASEGT. The CDR3 consists of 14 residues. Trimming shortened V by 1 base and J by 2 bases, and 6 bases separated the two germline ends. The CDR3 nucleotides are TGTGCCAGCAGTGAAGGGGGCGGCAATCAGCCCCAGCATTTT. This gives the protein CASSEGGGNQPQHF.

As concerns this clone: The junction departs from germline at one end; a sequencing error may be responsible. The chain links TRBV7-7 to TRBJ2-1; 11 bases line up with TRBD2. This CDR3 is built from 17 residues. Germline V CDR1 and CDR2: SSHAT, FNYEAQ (reference sequence). The CDR3 is CASSLRAGLAVYNEQFF. The DNA for the CDR3 is TGTGCTAGCAGCTTAAGGGCGGGACTAGCGGTATACAATGAGCAGTTCTTC. Full variable domain (rest looked up from reference TRBV7-7 and TRBJ2-1): GAGVSQSPRYKVTKRGQDVTLRCDPISSHATLYWYQQALGQGPEFLTYFNYEAQPDKSGLPSDRFSAERPEGSISTLTIQRTEQRDSAMYRCASSLRAGLAVYNEQFFGPGTRLTVL.

The chain links TRBV19 to TRBJ1-5; TRBD1 aligns across 8 bases. The V gene end was trimmed by 10 bases and the J gene end by 5 bases; junction bases not matched to a gene: 7. Germline V lookup: CDR1 LNHDA, CDR2 SQIVND (reference sequence). This CDR3 has 13 residues. CDR3 DNA sequence: TGTGCCACTGGACAGGGCCTAGATCAGCCCCAGCATTTT. Encoded protein: CATGQGLDQPQHF.

The rearrangement uses TRBV12-5 and TRBJ2-1, with a weak D call TRBD2 (7 bases). The CDR3 consists of 16 residues. CDR1 is LGHNT and CDR2 is FRNRAP in the germline V gene. V was trimmed by 6 bases and J by 7 bases, leaving 22 bases between them. The DNA for the CDR3 is TGTGCTAGTGGCCAGAGTAGTACTAGGGGGGGGAATGAGCAGTTCTTC. It yields the protein CASGQSSTRGGNEQFF. Together with reference TRBV12-5 and TRBJ2-1, the CDR3 gives the full variable domain: DARVTQTPRHKVTEMGQEVTMRCQPILGHNTVFWYRQTMMQGLELLAYFRNRAPLDDSGMPKDRFSAEMPDATLATLKIQPSEPRDSAVYFCASGQSSTRGGNEQFFGPGTRLTVL.

This clone occurred a few times. J is TRBJ2-7 and V is TRBV7-2; D may be TRBD2 (7 bases). Germline V gene lookup returns CDR1 SGHTA and CDR2 FQGNSA. The germline V and J ends were trimmed by 4 bases and 4 bases, with 14 bases remaining between them. CDR3 length: 14 residues. The CDR3, as DNA: TGTGCCAGCAGCTACCAAGGGGGAGGGTACGAGCAGTACTTC. The encoded protein is CASSYQGGGYEQYF.

The chain employs TRBV25-1 and TRBJ2-6; 7 bases are a match to TRBD2. J was trimmed by 0 bases and V by 7 bases; bases with no gene match: 6. The CDR3 extends over 16 amino acids. The germline V gene encodes CDR1 MGHDK and CDR2 SYGVNS. The CDR3 bases are TGTGCCAGCATAATGACGGGGGGCTCTGGGGCCAACGTCCTGACTTTC. Its protein is CASIMTGGSGANVLTF.

V gene TRBV6-5 combines with J gene TRBJ1-1; D gene unclear. Trimming removed 0 bases at V and 5 bases at J, with 7 bases between. This CDR3 has 13 residues. CDR1 MNHEY and CDR2 SVGAGI come from the germline V gene. CDR3 sequence reads: CASSYSRRTEAFF. As DNA, the CDR3 is TGTGCCAGCAGTTACTCGAGGAGGACTGAAGCTTTCTTT.

The chain couples TRBV18 to TRBJ1-1; D is uncertain. This CDR3 is 14 amino acids long. V dropped 3 bases and J dropped 2 bases, with 10 bases sitting between them. Germline CDR1 KGHSH, CDR2 LQKENI. The CDR3 reads CASSPPSLNTEAFF. The CDR3 DNA reads as TGTGCCAGCTCACCCCCGTCCTTAAACACTGAAGCTTTCTTT.

The chain is built from TRBV19 and TRBJ2-3; TRBD2 is a possible D gene (5 bases). This CDR3 is built from 16 residues. Germline loops: CDR1 LNHDA, CDR2 SQIVND (reference sequence). V gave up 1 base and J gave up 0 bases, with 11 bases separating them. The CDR3 sequence: CASSIGAEPSTDTQYF. In DNA form, the CDR3 reads TGTGCCAGTAGTATAGGAGCGGAGCCTAGCACAGATACGCAGTATTTT.

The J gene is TRBJ2-7, the V gene TRBV7-9, with TRBD2 as a possible D gene (5 bases). Germline loops: CDR1 SEHNR, CDR2 FQNEAQ (reference sequence). The CDR3 consists of 17 residues. The germline V and J ends were trimmed by 5 bases and 2 bases, with 22 bases remaining between them. The CDR3 reads CASSPSSVDYQTYEQYF. For the CDR3, the DNA is TGTGCCAGCAGCCCGTCCTCGGTTGACTACCAAACCTACGAGCAGTACTTC. Combining the CDR3 with reference TRBV7-9 and TRBJ2-7 gives the whole variable domain DTGVSQNPRHKITKRGQNVTFRCDPISEHNRLYWYRQTLGQGPEFLTYFQNEAQLEKSRLLSDRFSAERPKGSFSTLEIQRTEQGDSAMYLCASSPSSVDYQTYEQYFGPGTRLTVT.

The J gene is TRBJ1-1, the V gene TRBV30; D gene uncertain. V lost 5 bases and J lost 5, with 12 bases in between. This CDR3 region has 12 residues. Germline lookup yields CDR1 GTSNPN and CDR2 SVGIG (reference sequence). CDR3 sequence (DNA): TGTGCCTGGGGTAGATCCACGACTGAAGCTTTCTTT. This sequence encodes CAWGRSTTEAFF.

This CDR3 is CASTDRGRGYGYTF. The CDR3 DNA sequence: TGTGCCAGTACCGACAGGGGGCGGGGCTATGGCTACACCTTC. The chain has TRBV19 and TRBJ1-2; 10 bases are shared with TRBD1. Germline V gives CDR1 LNHDA, CDR2 SQIVND (reference sequence). Trimming removed 7 bases from V and 4 bases from J; junction bases left unmatched: 6. CDR3 size: 14 residues.

The genes are TRBV13 and TRBJ2-5, with D maybe TRBD1 (6 bases). Trimming stripped 2 bases from V and 5 bases from J, with 9 bases between. Germline V gives CDR1 PRHDT, CDR2 FYEKMQ (reference sequence). The CDR3 extends over 13 amino acids. The CDR3 DNA sequence: TGTGCCAGCAGCTTACCAGGGGCCGAGACCCAGTACTTC. Amino acid sequence: CASSLPGAETQYF.

The rearrangement joins TRBV29-1 to TRBJ1-4, with 9 bases lining up with TRBD1. V trimming: 6 bases; J trimming: 8 bases; junction bases outside the gene matches: 7. CDR3 size: 13 residues. Germline V gene lookup returns CDR1 SQVTM and CDR2 ANQGSEA. The CDR3, as DNA: TGCAGCGTCGGCGGGACAGGGTTGGAAAAACTGTTTTTT. Translated: CSVGGTGLEKLFF.

The chain uses TRBV6-5 and TRBJ1-2; D perhaps matches TRBD1 (6 bases). Per the germline V gene, CDR1 is MNHEY and CDR2 is SVGAGI. The CDR3 extends over 15 amino acids. V was cut by 0 bases and J by 7 bases, with 15 bases left in between. CDR3 DNA sequence: TGTGCCAGCAGTTACTCGAGAGCGGGGGCAGGTGGCTACACCTTC. Amino acids: CASSYSRAGAGGYTF.

V gene TRBV27 combines with J gene TRBJ2-4; 8 bases are a match to TRBD1. Germline loops: CDR1 MNHEY, CDR2 SMNVEV (reference sequence). There are 14 residues in the CDR3. V lost 5 bases and J lost 8; bases outside the gene matches: 8. CDR3 sequence reads: CASSQRQGRDIQYF. The CDR3 nucleotides read TGTGCCAGCAGTCAGAGACAGGGGCGGGACATTCAGTACTTC.

The genes are TRBV3-1 (or the pseudogene TRBV3-2) and TRBJ2-5; 9 bases are a match to TRBD1. Germline V gene data show CDR1 as LGHDT and CDR2 as YNNKEL (reference sequence). There are 15 residues in the CDR3. Trimming removed 1 base from V and 5 bases from J; junction bases left unmatched: 5. Here the CDR3 DNA reads TGTGCCAGCAGCCAAGGAACAGGGGGCGGGGAGACCCAGTACTTC. This codes for CASSQGTGGGETQYF.

The chain is built from TRBV11-2 and TRBJ1-5; D call uncertain. From germline, CDR1 is SGHAT and CDR2 FQNNGV. The CDR3 loop spans 13 amino acids. Trimming left V 0 bases short and J 6 bases short, with 6 bases between. The CDR3 DNA reads TGTGCCAGCAGCTTAGATCGGAGTCAGCCCCAGCATTTT. Translation gives CASSLDRSQPQHF.

The chain combines TRBV7-9 with TRBJ1-6; D is uncertain. This CDR3 has 15 residues. V lost 0 bases and J 10 bases, leaving 13 bases between the germline ends. Germline CDR1 is SEHNR and CDR2 is FQNEAQ (reference sequence). CDR3 sequence: CASSLAEAPKSPLHF. The CDR3 nucleotides read TGTGCCAGCAGCTTAGCGGAGGCGCCTAAATCACCCCTCCACTTT.

The rearrangement links TRBV24-1 to TRBJ2-2; the D gene is possibly TRBD2 (6 bases). Germline-derived CDR1 and CDR2 are KGHDR and SFDVKD. This CDR3 has 14 amino acids. V lost 1 base, J lost 7 bases, and 9 bases lay in between. The CDR3 DNA reads as TGTGCCACCAGTGATTTAGGAGGGAACGGGGAGCTGTTTTTT. Its protein product is CATSDLGGNGELFF.